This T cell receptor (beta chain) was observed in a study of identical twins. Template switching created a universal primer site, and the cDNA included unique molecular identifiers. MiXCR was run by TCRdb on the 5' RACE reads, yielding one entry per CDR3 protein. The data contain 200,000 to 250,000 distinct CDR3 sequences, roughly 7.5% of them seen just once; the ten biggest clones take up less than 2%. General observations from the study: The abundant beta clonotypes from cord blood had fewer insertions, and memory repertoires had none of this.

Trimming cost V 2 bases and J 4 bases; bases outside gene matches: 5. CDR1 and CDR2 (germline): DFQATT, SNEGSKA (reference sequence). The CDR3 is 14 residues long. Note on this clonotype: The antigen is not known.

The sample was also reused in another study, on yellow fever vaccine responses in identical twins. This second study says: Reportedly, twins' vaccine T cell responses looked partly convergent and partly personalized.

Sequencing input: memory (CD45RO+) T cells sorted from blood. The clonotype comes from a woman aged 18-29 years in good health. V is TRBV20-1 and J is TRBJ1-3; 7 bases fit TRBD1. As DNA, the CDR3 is TGCAGTGCTAGAAACCGGGACAGCGGAAACACCATATATTTT. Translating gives CSARNRDSGNTIYF.